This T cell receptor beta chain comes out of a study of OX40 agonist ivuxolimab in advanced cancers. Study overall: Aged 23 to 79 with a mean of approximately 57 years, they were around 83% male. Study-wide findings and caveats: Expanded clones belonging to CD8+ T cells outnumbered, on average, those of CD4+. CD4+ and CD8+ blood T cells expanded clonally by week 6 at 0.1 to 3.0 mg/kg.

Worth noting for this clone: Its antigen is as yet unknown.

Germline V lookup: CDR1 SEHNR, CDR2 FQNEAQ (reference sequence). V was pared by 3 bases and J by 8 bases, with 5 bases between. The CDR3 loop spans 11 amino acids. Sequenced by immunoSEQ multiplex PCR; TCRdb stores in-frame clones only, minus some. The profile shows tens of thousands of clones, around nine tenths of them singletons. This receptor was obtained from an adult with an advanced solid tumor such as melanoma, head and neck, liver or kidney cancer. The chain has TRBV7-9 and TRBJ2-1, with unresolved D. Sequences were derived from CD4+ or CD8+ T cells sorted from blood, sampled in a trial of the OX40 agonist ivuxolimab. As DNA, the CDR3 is TGTGCCAGCAGCTTCGGCGATGAGCAGTTCTTC. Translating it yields CASSFGDEQFF.